This T cell receptor beta chain was documented in a study of cytomegalovirus exposure and HLA in healthy donors. Points from the study as a whole: A later analysis found TCR association rates differed by HLA locus, highest for DRB1 and lowest for HLA-C. Researchers reported in a later analysis that a missense DCLRE1C variant was tied to TCR beta V- and J-gene trimming.

As concerns this clone: What it recognizes is unknown.

Vbeta (60) and Jbeta (13) primers were used in the PCR. Sequencing was performed with immunoSEQ multiplex PCR; in TCRdb, only in-frame clones are kept and a portion is missing. Its table records 150,000 to 250,000 clones. The CDR3 is made up of 16 amino acids. V dropped 4 bases and J dropped 3 bases, with 16 bases sitting between them. CDR1 is SGHKS, CDR2 YYEKEE, per germline (reference sequence). The chain recombines TRBV5-5 with TRBJ1-4; D unresolved. Sequencing was carried out using PBMCs. The sequence was collected from a boy younger than 18 in good health and CMV-seronegative. The CDR3 reads CASSVQAVKANEKLFF. In DNA, the CDR3 is TGTGCCAGCAGCGTGCAGGCTGTCAAGGCTAATGAAAAACTGTTTTTT.